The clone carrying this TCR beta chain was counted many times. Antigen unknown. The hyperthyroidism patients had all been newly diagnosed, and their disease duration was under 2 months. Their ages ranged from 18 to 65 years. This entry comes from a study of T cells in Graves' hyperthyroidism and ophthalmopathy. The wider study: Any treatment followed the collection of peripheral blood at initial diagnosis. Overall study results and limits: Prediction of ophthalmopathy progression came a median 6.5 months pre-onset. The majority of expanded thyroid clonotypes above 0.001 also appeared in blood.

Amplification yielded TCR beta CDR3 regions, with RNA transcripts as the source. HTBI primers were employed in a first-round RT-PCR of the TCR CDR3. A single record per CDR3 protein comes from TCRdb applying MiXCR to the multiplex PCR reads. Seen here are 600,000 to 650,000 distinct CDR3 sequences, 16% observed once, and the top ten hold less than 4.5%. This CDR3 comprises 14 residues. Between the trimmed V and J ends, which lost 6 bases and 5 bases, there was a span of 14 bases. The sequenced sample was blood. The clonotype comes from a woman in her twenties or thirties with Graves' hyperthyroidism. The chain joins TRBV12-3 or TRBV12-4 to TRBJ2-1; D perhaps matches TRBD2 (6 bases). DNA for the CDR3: TGTGCCAGCAGGACTAGGGGTTTGGACAATGAGCAGTTCTTC. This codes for CASRTRGLDNEQFF.